The entry that follows covers one T cell receptor beta chain sequence. Its matching antigen is unknown. Noted time point: week 35, safety follow-up. Every vaccine dose comprised 300 ug of mutant IDH1 20-mer peptide plus topical imiquimod. Vaccinations, eight in total, occurred in weeks 1, 3, 5, 7, 11, 15, 19, 23. Astrocytomas found in donors were new, WHO grade 3 or 4, IDH1-mutant and ATRX-lost. Looked up from germline, CDR1 is SGDLS and CDR2 is YYNGEE. This CDR3 region has 15 residues. The V and J ends lost 2 bases and 4 bases respectively, with 15 bases between them. The data derive from a study of a mutant IDH1 vaccine in newly diagnosed glioma. General observations from the study: In about 94% of patients, immune responses induced by the vaccine occurred. Any relationship between pseudoprogression and changes in top peripheral T cell clonotypes seemed absent.

Assay: immunoSEQ multiplex PCR; the TCRdb copy retains only in-frame clones and omits some. The table lists tens of thousands of clones, around 84% of them singletons, with 1.5% to 2.5% in the top ten. This receptor was obtained from a man in his thirties or forties with glioma. The sample consisted of PBMCs, taken from a glioma patient whose treatment included an IDH1 peptide vaccine. The chain employs TRBV9 and TRBJ1-2; D ambiguous. CDR3 DNA: TGTGCCAGCAGCGTCGGGGAAGGGCGCGGCTATGGCTACACCTTC. It translates to CASSVGEGRGYGYTF.